This T cell receptor beta chain came from a study of neurological immune-mediated disorders. General study results and limits: Because no CDR3 amino acid sequences were shared across subjects by expanded clones, private repertoires were suggested in all groups.

V dropped 6 bases and J dropped 0 bases, with 12 bases sitting between them. The germline CDR1 and CDR2 sequences are DFQATT and SNEGSKA (reference sequence). CDR3 length: 14 amino acids. 5'RACE with 10-nucleotide random UMIs generated the cDNA. The output of every sequencing run, over 190 million TCR-beta sequences, came from 15-18 subjects. One entry per CDR3 protein results from TCRdb running MiXCR on the 5' RACE reads. Among more than 13,000 distinct CDR3 sequences listed, 8% to 13% were seen once. This clonotype has ten or more counts. As yet, its antigen is unknown. The clonotype was recovered from a woman aged 40 to 49 in good health. The chain uses TRBV20-1 and TRBJ2-1; unclear D gene. Specimen: PBMCs. The CDR3 spells CSATGPRSYNEQFF. CDR3 DNA sequence: TGCAGTGCGACCGGGCCTCGCTCCTACAATGAGCAGTTCTTC.